These T cell receptor beta chains were read from a single sample in a study of blood T cell repertoires in COVID-19. Produced via immunoSEQ multiplex PCR; TCRdb's table is partial and in-frame only. Of approximately 150,000 clones listed, approximately 80% are singletons. Material: PBMCs or T cells enriched from blood (not recorded which). The receptor source for this set is a man aged 40-49 years who had recovered from COVID-19. Both conserved end residues are part of each CDR3. The D gene is left open where the match is weak. Expanded clones are given a class, and other clones once, few, many or no size at all.

CDR3 protein: CASSQDGTGVMNTEAFF
CDR3 DNA: TGTGCCAGCAGCCAAGATGGGACAGGGGTCATGAACACTGAAGCTTTCTTT
J gene: TRBJ1-1
D gene: TRBD1
clone size: .
V gene: TRBV4-2

CDR3 protein: CASSEGLAGGSHNEQFF
CDR3 DNA: TGTGCCAGCAGTGAAGGCCTAGCGGGGGGCTCCCACAATGAGCAGTTCTTC
J gene: TRBJ2-1
D gene: TRBD2
clone size: .
V gene: TRBV2

CDR3 protein: CASSGSTGELFF
CDR3 DNA: TGTGCCAGCAGCGGTTCGACCGGGGAGCTGTTTTTT
J gene: TRBJ2-2
D gene: .
clone size: .
V gene: TRBV9

CDR3 protein: CSAKQVTEAFF
CDR3 DNA: TGCAGTGCCAAACAGGTCACTGAAGCTTTCTTT
J gene: TRBJ1-1
D gene: .
clone size: few
V gene: TRBV20-1

CDR3 protein: CASSPRGLGEQFF
CDR3 DNA: TGTGCCAGCAGCCCAAGGGGGCTAGGGGAACAGTTCTTC
J gene: TRBJ2-1
D gene: TRBD1
clone size: few
V gene: TRBV11-3

CDR3 protein: CASSINPPGGVTEAFF
CDR3 DNA: TGTGCCAGTAGTATAAATCCCCCGGGGGGTGTCACTGAAGCTTTCTTT
J gene: TRBJ1-1
D gene: .
clone size: few
V gene: TRBV19

CDR3 protein: CASSGDRTDTQYF
CDR3 DNA: TGTGCCAGCAGCGGGGACAGAACAGATACGCAGTATTTT
J gene: TRBJ2-3
D gene: TRBD1
clone size: .
V gene: TRBV3-1/TRBV3-2

CDR3 protein: CASSTGSGSTEAFF
CDR3 DNA: TGCGCCAGCTCAACAGGGAGTGGGAGCACTGAAGCTTTCTTT
J gene: TRBJ1-1
D gene: .
clone size: .
V gene: TRBV5-1

CDR3 protein: CASSNQATGANVLTF
CDR3 DNA: TGTGCCAGCAGTAACCAGGCTACTGGGGCCAACGTCCTGACTTTC
J gene: TRBJ2-6
D gene: .
clone size: .
V gene: TRBV6-2/TRBV6-3

CDR3 protein: CATSEGSYGYTF
CDR3 DNA: TGTGCCACCAGTGAGGGGAGCTATGGCTACACCTTC
J gene: TRBJ1-2
D gene: .
clone size: few
V gene: TRBV24-1

CDR3 protein: CASSYPGTGTSGGLRTDTQYF
CDR3 DNA: TGTGCCAGCAGTTACCCCGGTACCGGGACTAGCGGGGGGTTGAGAACAGATACGCAGTATTTT
J gene: TRBJ2-3
D gene: TRBD2
clone size: .
V gene: TRBV6-2/TRBV6-3

CDR3 protein: CASSESSTEETQYF
CDR3 DNA: TGTGCCAGCAGTGAATCCTCGACAGAAGAGACCCAGTACTTC
J gene: TRBJ2-5
D gene: .
clone size: few
V gene: TRBV2

CDR3 protein: CAWSASGRNQPQHF
CDR3 DNA: TGTGCCTGGAGTGCTTCAGGGAGGAATCAGCCCCAGCATTTT
J gene: TRBJ1-5
D gene: .
clone size: .
V gene: TRBV30

CDR3 protein: CAWSVVGAEAFF
CDR3 DNA: TGTGCCTGGAGTGTAGTAGGGGCTGAAGCTTTCTTT
J gene: TRBJ1-1
D gene: .
clone size: .
V gene: TRBV30

CDR3 protein: CASSVQGGGAQYF
CDR3 DNA: TGTGCCAGCAGCGTACAGGGCGGGGGGGCCCAGTACTTC
J gene: TRBJ2-5
D gene: TRBD2
clone size: .
V gene: TRBV9

CDR3 protein: CASSVVGGAGELFF
CDR3 DNA: TGTGCCAGCAGCGTAGTAGGGGGTGCCGGGGAGCTGTTTTTT
J gene: TRBJ2-2
D gene: .
clone size: .
V gene: TRBV9